The present TCR beta chain was sequenced within a study of T cell repertoires in cytomegalovirus infection. Study in general: Indicated by public TCR beta signatures were CMV infection and matching HLA type.

This clonotype occurred many times. Its antigen is currently unknown. One entry per CDR3 protein results from TCRdb running MiXCR on the reads. This table holds 310,000 or so distinct CDR3 sequences, roughly 16% found once. This CDR3 is built from 16 residues. CDR1 is SGHTA, CDR2 FQGNSA, per germline. V was shortened by 7 bases and J by 4 bases, with 22 bases between the two germline ends. Study conclusions and caveats: Public TCR beta family frequency separated CMV-and-HLA carriers, including in an independent cohort. What dominated the ex vivo response were HLA-C-restricted CMV-specific TCR beta clonotypes.

This clonotype was sampled from a human donor in good health (CMV status not recorded). Some clones in this sample may be carry-over from other donors' samples. This chain uses TRBV7-2 with TRBJ1-2; D might be TRBD1 (6 bases). The material sequenced was PBMCs. The CDR3 nucleotides are TGTGCCAGCACCATAGGGGGGGCAGGAGGGATCTATGGCTACACCTTC. Encoded protein: CASTIGGAGGIYGYTF.